This record looks at one T cell receptor (beta chain) sequence and its context. V lost 7 bases and J 0 bases, leaving 9 bases between the germline ends. This CDR3 is 13 amino acids long. Germline V lookup: CDR1 MGHDK, CDR2 SYGVNS. This entry comes from a study of blood T cell repertoires in COVID-19. Study overall: T cells, B-cell-depleted T cells, or PBMCs supplied cDNA or gDNA.

This study enrolled people aged about 18 to 100 from about 26 US geographic areas. Assignment of participants to cohorts was predicated upon participant-reported clinical history. Assay: immunoSEQ multiplex PCR; the TCRdb copy retains only in-frame clones and omits some. This sample has some 250,000 clones; 80% to 90% occur once, and the top ten carry under 2.5%. The material sequenced was PBMCs or T cells enriched from blood (not recorded which). The TCR originated in a woman aged 45-59 years who had recovered from COVID-19. The gene calls are TRBV25-1 and TRBJ1-1; D ambiguous. CDR3 sequence: CASTEFMNTEAFF. CDR3 bases: TGTGCCAGCACGGAGTTTATGAACACTGAAGCTTTCTTT.